The present T cell receptor beta chain was sequenced within a study of blood T cell repertoires in COVID-19. Study as a whole: Both acute and convalescent COVID-19 samples were obtained from the United States, Italy and Spain.

Libraries were prepared by immunoSEQ multiplex PCR; TCRdb keeps only in-frame clonotypes and omits some of them. This sample has roughly 120,000 clones, with under 90% found just once. This clone came up once. The sequence derives from a woman aged 60-75 years with acute or convalescent COVID-19. Sample: peripheral blood.

CDR3 coding DNA: TGTGCTACCCAGTCGTTCCTCTCTGGAAACACCATATATTTT. It is translated as CATQSFLSGNTIYF. This rearrangement joins TRBV19 to TRBJ1-3; D gene unclear. CDR3 size: 14 residues. Germline CDR1 and CDR2: LNHDA and SQIVND (reference sequence).